The 31 T cell receptor beta chains below come from one sample, sequenced in a study of PD-1 blockade in classical Hodgkin lymphoma. Method: immunoSEQ multiplex PCR; TCRdb's copy keeps in-frame clones and lacks some. The sample consists of approximately 37,000 clones, 78% of them appearing once. All patients relapsed after autologous stem cell transplantation, and brentuximab vedotin exposure varied. Sample: peripheral blood mononuclear cells (PBMCs), taken at baseline. The receptors derive from a human donor with classical Hodgkin lymphoma.

This clone was counted a single time. The chain has TRBV5-4 and TRBJ1-2, with D tentatively TRBD1 (6 bases). The length of the CDR3 is 15 residues. Trimming took 4 bases from V and 2 from J, leaving 15 bases between them. The germline V gene has CDR1 SGHNT and CDR2 YYREEE (reference sequence). For the CDR3, the DNA is TGTGCCAGCAGCCGCCCAGGGGACGGGAACTATGGCTACACCTTC. It specifies CASSRPGDGNYGYTF.

CDR3 DNA sequence: TGCGCCAGCAGCCCCCCCCCTACTGCGGGGAATTCACCCCTCCACTTT. Amino acid sequence: CASSPPPTAGNSPLHF. The chain has TRBV4-1 and TRBJ1-6; D ambiguous. Germline CDR1 is MGHRA and CDR2 is YSYEKL. With 4 bases removed from V and 7 bases from J, the gap between germline ends came to 17 bases. This CDR3 has 16 amino acids.

This chain links TRBV5-1 with TRBJ1-1; D uncertain. The CDR3 loop spans 12 amino acids. Trimming cost V 4 bases and J 1 base, with 5 bases left between them. Germline CDR1 and CDR2: SGHRS and YFSETQ. CDR3 region: CASSVGNTEAFF. The CDR3 DNA follows: TGCGCCAGCAGCGTAGGGAACACTGAAGCTTTCTTT.

The chain carries TRBV29-1 and TRBJ1-1; D is ambiguous. The CDR3 spans 11 residues. V gave up 5 bases and J gave up 1 base, with 5 bases separating them. Germline V CDR1 and CDR2: SQVTM, ANQGSEA. The CDR3, as DNA: TGCAGCGTTCGCCCGAACACTGAAGCTTTCTTT. Residues: CSVRPNTEAFF. Full variable domain (remainder filled in from reference TRBV29-1 and TRBJ1-1): SAVISQKPSRDICQRGTSLTIQCQVDSQVTMMFWYRQQPGQSLTLIATANQGSEATYESGFVIDKFPISRPNLTFSTLTVSNMSPEDSSIYLCSVRPNTEAFFGQGTRLTVV.

This chain uses TRBV4-3 with TRBJ2-2; TRBD2 matches at 8 bases. Germline V lookup: CDR1 LGHNA, CDR2 YSLEER. J was trimmed by 1 base and V by 4 bases; bases with no gene match: 2. The CDR3 length is 15 residues. CDR3 coding DNA: TGCGCCAGCAGCCCCAGCGGGGGGAACACCGGGGAGCTGTTTTTT. Translating gives CASSPSGGNTGELFF.

CDR3 residues: CASSSFRGYTF. The CDR3 DNA sequence: TGTGCCAGCAGTTCGTTTCGAGGCTACACCTTC. The gene calls are TRBV7-9 and TRBJ1-2; D is unclear. V was shortened by 6 bases and J by 8 bases, with 10 bases between the two germline ends. The CDR3 covers 11 residues. CDR1 is SEHNR, CDR2 FQNEAQ, per germline (reference sequence).

The chain joins TRBV27 to TRBJ1-3; D not resolved. The germline V gene encodes CDR1 MNHEY and CDR2 SMNVEV (reference sequence). V was cut by 8 bases and J by 0 bases, with 11 bases left in between. The length of the CDR3 is 14 residues. In nucleotides, the CDR3 is TGTGCCAGCTCCCCTTGGAGCTCTGGAAACACCATATATTTT. It is translated as CASSPWSSGNTIYF.

This clone was seen just once. This chain uses TRBV7-8 with TRBJ2-1; no clear D gene. Germline-derived CDR1 and CDR2 are SGHVS and FQNEAQ. The germline V and J ends were trimmed by 2 bases and 6 bases, with 11 bases remaining between them. The CDR3 length is 14 residues. CDR3 DNA sequence: TGTGCCAGCAGCTTATGGGTCTTCGGCAATGAGCAGTTCTTC. Its protein product is CASSLWVFGNEQFF.

The chain couples TRBV27 to TRBJ2-3; 8 bases map to TRBD1. V lost 2 bases to trimming and J lost 5 bases; unmatched junction nucleotides: 3. The germline CDR1 and CDR2 sequences are MNHEY and SMNVEV (reference sequence). This CDR3 is built from 14 residues. This CDR3 is CASSLGQGVDTQYF. CDR3 sequence (DNA): TGTGCCAGCAGTTTAGGACAGGGCGTAGATACGCAGTATTTT.

The genes are TRBV19 and TRBJ2-3; 8 bases agree with TRBD2. Per the germline V gene, CDR1 is LNHDA and CDR2 is SQIVND (reference sequence). The ends lost 8 bases at V and 7 bases at J; junction bases unmatched: 11. CDR3 length equals 14 residues. The CDR3, as DNA: TGTGCCAGTCTTAGCGGGGAGGGATCAAATACGCAGTATTTT. Protein sequence: CASLSGEGSNTQYF.

This chain uses TRBV5-3 with TRBJ2-1; D unresolved. TRBV5-3 is marked as an open reading frame, function uncertain. This CDR3 region has 17 residues. V lost 0 bases to trimming and J lost 5 bases, with 18 bases between them. The CDR3 sequence: CARSLEGPQETHNEQFF. CDR3 in DNA: TGTGCCAGAAGCTTGGAGGGTCCCCAGGAGACCCACAATGAGCAGTTCTTC.

In its sample, this clone was seen once. The J gene is TRBJ2-1, the V gene TRBV7-8, with 9 nucleotides matching TRBD1. V lost 4 bases to trimming and J lost 8 bases; unmatched junction nucleotides: 6. Germline lookup yields CDR1 SGHVS and CDR2 FQNEAQ. The CDR3 is 14 amino acids. This CDR3 reads CASSSRTGVDEQFF. CDR3 in DNA: TGTGCCAGCAGCTCACGGACAGGGGTCGATGAGCAGTTCTTC.

The gene calls are TRBV6-5 and TRBJ1-2, with D possibly matching TRBD1 (5 bases). CDR3 length: 15 residues. Germline loops: CDR1 MNHEY, CDR2 SVGAGI. V was pared by 2 bases and J by 5 bases, with 15 bases between. The CDR3 loop reads CASSYEGREPYGYTF. CDR3 sequence (DNA): TGTGCCAGCAGTTACGAAGGCAGGGAACCGTATGGCTACACCTTC.

The rearrangement joins TRBV11-2 to TRBJ2-2; the D gene could be TRBD1 or TRBD2 (6 bases each). Trimming stripped 3 bases from V and 4 bases from J, with 18 bases between. The germline V gene has CDR1 SGHAT and CDR2 FQNNGV. The CDR3 has 17 residues. The CDR3 protein is CASSFPSGARRTGELFF. The CDR3 nucleotides are TGTGCCAGCAGCTTCCCTTCGGGGGCACGGCGCACCGGGGAGCTGTTTTTT.

The rearrangement links TRBV7-9 to TRBJ1-1, with D possibly matching TRBD1 (5 bases). The germline V and J ends were trimmed by 5 bases and 1 base, with 5 bases remaining between them. Germline V gives CDR1 SEHNR, CDR2 FQNEAQ (reference sequence). The CDR3 has 12 amino acids. Here the CDR3 DNA reads TGTGCCAGCAGCCAGGGGAACACTGAAGCTTTCTTT. This sequence encodes CASSQGNTEAFF. Using reference TRBV7-9 and TRBJ1-1 for the parts outside the CDR3, the full variable domain is DTGVSQNPRHKITKRGQNVTFRCDPISEHNRLYWYRQTLGQGPEFLTYFQNEAQLEKSRLLSDRFSAERPKGSFSTLEIQRTEQGDSAMYLCASSQGNTEAFFGQGTRLTVV.

The chain is built from TRBV4-3 and TRBJ2-5; a possible D gene is TRBD2 (6 bases). This CDR3 region has 16 residues. With 4 bases removed from V and 5 bases from J, the gap between germline ends came to 20 bases. The V gene's germline CDR1 is LGHNA and CDR2 YSLEER. The CDR3 DNA follows: TGCGCCAGCAGCCGGCAACTCGGGAGCCCGGGGGAGACCCAGTACTTC. It encodes CASSRQLGSPGETQYF.

This chain joins TRBV10-3 and TRBJ2-5; D tentatively fits TRBD1 or TRBD2 (7 bases each). Trimming left V 3 bases short and J 6 bases short, with 17 bases between. Germline-derived CDR1 and CDR2 are ENHRY and SYGVKD. CDR3 length equals 15 residues. The CDR3 nucleotides read TGTGCCATCAGTGACAGGGGGAGGGACGGGCAGACCCAGTACTTC. Translating gives CAISDRGRDGQTQYF.

This clone occurred many times. The J gene is TRBJ1-2, the V gene TRBV4-2, with a weak D call TRBD1 (5 bases). The CDR3 runs to 16 residues. Per the germline V gene, CDR1 is LGHNA and CDR2 is YNFKEQ. Trimming pared 7 bases from V and 1 base from J, leaving 19 bases between. CDR3 bases: TGTGCCAGCACCCTCCAACCTAGAGACAGTAACTATGGCTACACCTTC. Translation: CASTLQPRDSNYGYTF.

This clone was counted a few times. The V call is TRBV5-6, the J call TRBJ2-4, with 8 bases aligning to TRBD1. With 3 bases clipped from V and 1 base from J, the junction kept 15 bases outside the gene matches. Germline-derived CDR1 and CDR2 are SGHDT and YYEEEE. The CDR3 contains 19 residues. Here the CDR3 reads CASSYLRDRFRFAKNIQYF. DNA of the CDR3: TGTGCCAGCAGCTATCTTCGGGACAGGTTTCGATTTGCCAAAAACATTCAGTACTTC.

This chain joins TRBV2 and TRBJ2-5, with 8 positions matching TRBD2. CDR1 is SNHLY, CDR2 FYNNEI, per germline. The CDR3 contains 13 residues. Unmatched junction bases numbered 5, after V lost 5 bases and J lost 6 bases. This CDR3 is CASSPGGVKTQYF. Here the CDR3 DNA reads TGTGCCAGCAGTCCCGGGGGGGTTAAGACCCAGTACTTC.

This clone was seen a few times. The V call is TRBV5-1, the J call TRBJ2-7; 7 positions agree with TRBD1. In germline, CDR1 is SGHRS, CDR2 YFSETQ. After removal of 5 bases from V and 12 bases from J, the junction contained 8 bases not matched to a gene. There are 11 residues in the CDR3. The DNA for the CDR3 is TGCGCCAGCAGTTTCCAGGGGGATGCGTACTTC. This sequence encodes CASSFQGDAYF.

The CDR3 spells CASSLDPDGRAEAFF. In DNA, the CDR3 is TGTGCCAGCAGCTTAGATCCGGACGGGAGGGCTGAAGCTTTCTTT. The gene calls are TRBV7-9 and TRBJ1-1; D is unresolved. The ends were cut back, 1 base at V and 6 bases at J, with 15 bases in the middle. CDR1 and CDR2 from the germline V gene are SEHNR and FQNEAQ (reference sequence). The CDR3 covers 15 residues.

This chain uses TRBV7-2 with TRBJ2-7; tentative D call: TRBD2 (6 bases). V lost 5 bases and J lost 3, with 14 bases in between. Germline CDR1 SGHTA, CDR2 FQGNSA. The CDR3 runs 14 residues. This CDR3 reads CASSPSRTNYEQYF. CDR3 DNA sequence: TGTGCCAGCAGCCCCTCCCGGACTAACTACGAGCAGTACTTC.

The chain employs TRBV6-5 and TRBJ1-2, with D hard to call. This CDR3 spans 14 amino acids. The V end lost 6 bases, the J end lost 0 bases, and 11 bases lay between the germline ends. The germline V gene has CDR1 MNHEY and CDR2 SVGAGI. The CDR3 loop reads CASSALGANYGYTF. CDR3 DNA sequence: TGTGCCAGCAGCGCCCTTGGAGCTAACTATGGCTACACCTTC.

The chain has TRBV19 and TRBJ1-4; D call uncertain. The CDR3 runs to 13 residues. Looked up from germline, CDR1 is LNHDA and CDR2 is SQIVND (reference sequence). Trimming cost V 5 bases and J 8 bases, with 12 bases left between them. DNA for the CDR3: TGTGCCAGTAGTGTCACACGGGCCGAAAAACTGTTTTTT. Its protein product is CASSVTRAEKLFF.

V gene TRBV7-2 combines with J gene TRBJ2-7, with TRBD2 matching 10 bases. Looked up from germline, CDR1 is SGHTA and CDR2 is FQGNSA. The length of the CDR3 is 16 residues. The V segment lost 1 base and the J segment 1 base; nucleotides outside the gene matches: 4. As DNA, the CDR3 is TGTGCCAGCAGCTTAGTTTTAGCGGGAGGTTCCTACGAGCAGTACTTC. It encodes CASSLVLAGGSYEQYF. Supplemented by reference TRBV7-2 and TRBJ2-7, the full variable domain reads GAGVSQSPSNKVTEKGKDVELRCDPISGHTALYWYRQSLGQGLEFLIYFQGNSAPDKSGLPSDRFSAERTGGSVSTLTIQRTQQEDSAVYLCASSLVLAGGSYEQYFGPGTRLTVT.

The genes are TRBV6-1 and TRBJ2-7, with D maybe TRBD1 (5 bases). The V gene's germline CDR1 is MNHNS and CDR2 SASEGT. The V end lost 2 bases, the J end lost 4 bases, and 6 bases lay between the germline ends. This CDR3 has 12 amino acids. Here the CDR3 reads CASSEQGYEQYF. CDR3 sequence (DNA): TGTGCCAGCAGTGAACAGGGTTACGAGCAGTACTTC.

The chain recombines TRBV9 with TRBJ2-3; 11 nucleotides align to TRBD2. This CDR3 spans 16 amino acids. V dropped 3 bases and J dropped 2; count of bases not matched to a gene: 5. In germline, CDR1 is SGDLS, CDR2 YYNGEE. The CDR3 coding sequence is TGTGCCAGCAGCGGGGCTAGCGGGGGGTCCACAGATACGCAGTATTTT. Encoded protein: CASSGASGGSTDTQYF.

The chain recombines TRBV7-6 with TRBJ2-1; 7 bases match TRBD2. Germline V gene lookup returns CDR1 SGHVS and CDR2 FNYEAQ. Trimming took 6 bases from V and 0 from J; bases not matched to a gene: 2. This CDR3 has 14 amino acids. CDR3 protein: CASSLAVSYNEQFF. CDR3 nucleotide sequence: TGTGCCAGCAGTCTAGCGGTCTCCTACAATGAGCAGTTCTTC.

The DNA of the CDR3 is TGTGCCAGCAGCTTAAACGGGATGGCAGGGACCTATGGCTACACCTTC. This codes for CASSLNGMAGTYGYTF. This chain joins TRBV7-3 and TRBJ1-2; a weak D match, TRBD1 (5 bases). CDR3 length equals 16 residues. Trimming cost V 1 base and J 4 bases, with 16 bases left between them. Germline V lookup: CDR1 SGHTA, CDR2 FQGTGA.

V and J are TRBV4-1 and TRBJ2-3; 9 bases are shared with TRBD2. Germline V lookup: CDR1 MGHRA, CDR2 YSYEKL. The length of the CDR3 is 16 residues. The V and J ends lost 4 bases and 0 bases, in that order; junction bases with no gene match: 5. The CDR3 coding sequence is TGCGCCAGCAGCCCTGAGCGGGGGGCCAGCACAGATACGCAGTATTTT. This translates into CASSPERGASTDTQYF.